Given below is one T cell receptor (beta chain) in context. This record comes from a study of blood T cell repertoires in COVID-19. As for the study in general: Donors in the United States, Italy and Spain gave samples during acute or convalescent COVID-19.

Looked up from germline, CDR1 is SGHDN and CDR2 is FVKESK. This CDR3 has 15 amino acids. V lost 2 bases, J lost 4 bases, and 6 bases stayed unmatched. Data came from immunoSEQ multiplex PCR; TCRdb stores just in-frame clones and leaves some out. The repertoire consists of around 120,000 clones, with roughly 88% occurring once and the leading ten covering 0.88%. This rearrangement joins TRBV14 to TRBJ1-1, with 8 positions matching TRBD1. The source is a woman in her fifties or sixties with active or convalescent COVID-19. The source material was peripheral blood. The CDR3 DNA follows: TGTGCCAGCAGCCAACATCAGGGGGCTGCCACTGAAGCTTTCTTT. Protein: CASSQHQGAATEAFF.